Listed below are T cell receptor beta chains from one sample, sequenced in a study of blood T cell repertoires in COVID-19. Profiling relied on immunoSEQ multiplex PCR, and the TCRdb table lists in-frame clones only, not all of them. Among about 480,000 clones listed, approximately 92% were seen once. Specimen: peripheral blood. These receptor sequences come from a man younger than 30 with COVID-19, enrolled during active disease. CDR3s include the opening cysteine and the closing phenylalanine or tryptophan. The order of the fields is CDR3 length, V gene, clone size, J gene, D gene, CDR3 protein, CDR3 DNA. D genes are given only for firm matches. Only some rows state a clone size, as once, few, many or a class for expanded clones.

cdr3_length: 13
v_call: TRBV9
clone_size: NA
j_call: TRBJ2-3
d_call: NA
cdr3_aa: CASSNRGTDTQYF
cdr3_nt: TGTGCCAGCAGTAACAGGGGCACAGATACGCAGTATTTT

cdr3_length: 14
v_call: TRBV2
clone_size: few
j_call: TRBJ2-1
d_call: NA
cdr3_aa: CASSEGGPYNEQFF
cdr3_nt: TGTGCCAGCAGTGAAGGGGGGCCGTACAATGAGCAGTTCTTC

cdr3_length: 17
v_call: TRBV5-1
clone_size: NA
j_call: TRBJ1-2
d_call: TRBD1
cdr3_aa: CASSFPDRVSRDYGYTF
cdr3_nt: TGCGCCAGCAGCTTTCCGGACAGGGTTTCCCGAGATTATGGCTACACCTTC

cdr3_length: 19
v_call: TRBV7-2
clone_size: once
j_call: TRBJ2-1
d_call: TRBD2
cdr3_aa: CASSIEGLAGVRGYNEQFF
cdr3_nt: TGTGCCAGCAGCATAGAGGGGCTAGCGGGAGTAAGGGGTTACAATGAGCAGTTCTTC

cdr3_length: 16
v_call: TRBV6-5
clone_size: NA
j_call: TRBJ1-4
d_call: TRBD1
cdr3_aa: CASSYSGTATNEKLFF
cdr3_nt: TGTGCCAGCAGTTACTCGGGGACAGCAACTAATGAAAAACTGTTTTTT

cdr3_length: 12
v_call: TRBV11-3
clone_size: NA
j_call: TRBJ2-1
d_call: NA
cdr3_aa: CASSSQGGEQFF
cdr3_nt: TGTGCCAGCAGCTCCCAAGGGGGTGAGCAGTTCTTC

cdr3_length: 15
v_call: TRBV9
clone_size: once
j_call: TRBJ1-1
d_call: NA
cdr3_aa: CASSVEVGGYTEAFF
cdr3_nt: TGTGCCAGCAGCGTAGAAGTGGGGGGGTACACTGAAGCTTTCTTT

cdr3_length: 14
v_call: TRBV6-5
clone_size: NA
j_call: TRBJ2-2
d_call: NA
cdr3_aa: CASSKTGMPGELFF
cdr3_nt: TGTGCCAGCAGCAAAACGGGGATGCCCGGGGAGCTGTTTTTT

cdr3_length: 14
v_call: TRBV27
clone_size: few
j_call: TRBJ2-3
d_call: NA
cdr3_aa: CASSSWEGADTQYF
cdr3_nt: TGTGCCAGCAGTTCCTGGGAGGGGGCAGATACGCAGTATTTT

cdr3_length: 15
v_call: TRBV20-1
clone_size: NA
j_call: TRBJ1-5
d_call: NA
cdr3_aa: CSASRRGRVGQPQHF
cdr3_nt: TGCAGTGCTAGTAGGCGGGGCAGGGTTGGTCAGCCCCAGCATTTT

cdr3_length: 14
v_call: TRBV5-1
clone_size: NA
j_call: TRBJ2-7
d_call: TRBD1
cdr3_aa: CASSFGQGYDEQYF
cdr3_nt: TGCGCCAGCAGCTTCGGACAGGGCTATGACGAGCAGTACTTC

cdr3_length: 13
v_call: TRBV14
clone_size: NA
j_call: TRBJ1-1
d_call: NA
cdr3_aa: CASSQSQNTEAFF
cdr3_nt: TGTGCCAGCAGCCAATCACAGAACACTGAAGCTTTCTTT

cdr3_length: 14
v_call: TRBV15
clone_size: NA
j_call: TRBJ2-5
d_call: NA
cdr3_aa: CATSGERVQETQYF
cdr3_nt: TGTGCCACCAGTGGAGAGCGGGTGCAAGAGACCCAGTACTTC

cdr3_length: 15
v_call: TRBV11-2
clone_size: NA
j_call: TRBJ2-7
d_call: TRBD2
cdr3_aa: CASSRALADSYEQYF
cdr3_nt: TGTGCCAGCAGCCGAGCACTAGCGGACTCCTACGAGCAGTACTTC

cdr3_length: 14
v_call: TRBV2
clone_size: NA
j_call: TRBJ1-1
d_call: TRBD1
cdr3_aa: CASSLTTGDTEAFF
cdr3_nt: TGTGCCAGCAGCCTCACAACAGGGGACACTGAAGCTTTCTTT

cdr3_length: 14
v_call: TRBV19
clone_size: NA
j_call: TRBJ2-7
d_call: TRBD1
cdr3_aa: CASSPRGQAHEQYF
cdr3_nt: TGTGCCAGTAGTCCAAGAGGACAGGCCCACGAGCAGTACTTC

cdr3_length: 13
v_call: TRBV4-1
clone_size: NA
j_call: TRBJ2-7
d_call: NA
cdr3_aa: CASSQEPGYEQYF
cdr3_nt: TGCGCCAGCAGCCAAGAGCCCGGGTACGAGCAGTACTTC

cdr3_length: 12
v_call: TRBV2
clone_size: NA
j_call: TRBJ2-1
d_call: TRBD1
cdr3_aa: CASSGTGGDGFF
cdr3_nt: TGTGCCAGCAGCGGAACAGGGGGCGATGGGTTCTTC

cdr3_length: 16
v_call: TRBV7-6
clone_size: NA
j_call: TRBJ1-4
d_call: NA
cdr3_aa: CASSLTWRGANEKLFF
cdr3_nt: TGTGCCAGCAGCCTCACCTGGCGGGGTGCTAATGAAAAACTGTTTTTT

cdr3_length: 15
v_call: TRBV6-5
clone_size: NA
j_call: TRBJ2-5
d_call: TRBD1
cdr3_aa: CASSYGTGGFETQYF
cdr3_nt: TGTGCCAGCAGTTACGGGACAGGGGGCTTCGAGACCCAGTACTTC

cdr3_length: 15
v_call: TRBV11-2
clone_size: once
j_call: TRBJ2-7
d_call: TRBD2
cdr3_aa: CASSLVGGSIHEQYF
cdr3_nt: TGTGCCAGCAGCTTAGTTGGCGGGAGTATCCACGAGCAGTACTTC

cdr3_length: 17
v_call: TRBV11-2
clone_size: NA
j_call: TRBJ2-7
d_call: TRBD2
cdr3_aa: CASRLGTSGALSYEQYF
cdr3_nt: TGTGCCAGCAGATTAGGGACTAGCGGGGCCCTTTCCTACGAGCAGTACTTC

cdr3_length: 16
v_call: TRBV5-8
clone_size: NA
j_call: TRBJ1-6
d_call: TRBD1
cdr3_aa: CASSLRGQGALSPLHF
cdr3_nt: TGTGCCAGCAGCTTGAGAGGACAGGGGGCACTTTCACCCCTCCACTTT

cdr3_length: 13
v_call: TRBV29-1
clone_size: NA
j_call: TRBJ2-1
d_call: TRBD2
cdr3_aa: CSVWEGTYNEQFF
cdr3_nt: TGCAGCGTTTGGGAGGGAACCTACAATGAGCAGTTCTTC

cdr3_length: 15
v_call: TRBV5-4
clone_size: NA
j_call: TRBJ1-4
d_call: NA
cdr3_aa: CASSLAGGLGEKLFF
cdr3_nt: TGTGCCAGCAGCTTGGCCGGGGGACTTGGAGAAAAACTGTTTTTT

cdr3_length: 12
v_call: TRBV28
clone_size: NA
j_call: TRBJ2-7
d_call: NA
cdr3_aa: CASSFASYEQYF
cdr3_nt: TGTGCCAGCAGTTTCGCTAGCTACGAGCAGTACTTC

cdr3_length: 14
v_call: TRBV11-2
clone_size: once
j_call: TRBJ2-5
d_call: NA
cdr3_aa: CASSLVQGGETQYF
cdr3_nt: TGTGCCAGCAGCTTAGTACAGGGAGGGGAGACCCAGTACTTC

cdr3_length: 19
v_call: TRBV6-1
clone_size: NA
j_call: TRBJ2-3
d_call: TRBD2
cdr3_aa: CASSEAGSGVRAGTDTQYF
cdr3_nt: TGTGCCAGCAGTGAAGCCGGTAGCGGGGTCAGAGCGGGCACAGATACGCAGTATTTT

cdr3_length: 14
v_call: TRBV24-1
clone_size: NA
j_call: TRBJ2-7
d_call: NA
cdr3_aa: CATSDRRDNYEQYF
cdr3_nt: TGTGCCACCAGTGATCGCCGGGACAACTACGAGCAGTACTTC

cdr3_length: 14
v_call: TRBV5-1
clone_size: NA
j_call: TRBJ2-5
d_call: NA
cdr3_aa: CASSLAASRETQYF
cdr3_nt: TGCGCCAGCAGCTTGGCCGCTAGCCGAGAGACCCAGTACTTC

cdr3_length: 13
v_call: TRBV7-9
clone_size: NA
j_call: TRBJ2-7
d_call: NA
cdr3_aa: CASSNRDSYEQYF
cdr3_nt: TGTGCCAGCAGCAACCGGGACTCCTACGAGCAGTACTTC

cdr3_length: 14
v_call: TRBV7-9
clone_size: NA
j_call: TRBJ2-3
d_call: NA
cdr3_aa: CASSLGGATDTQYF
cdr3_nt: TGTGCCAGCAGCTTGGGGGGAGCCACAGATACGCAGTATTTT

cdr3_length: 11
v_call: TRBV5-4
clone_size: few
j_call: TRBJ2-5
d_call: NA
cdr3_aa: CASSTKGVQYF
cdr3_nt: TGTGCCAGCAGCACGAAGGGGGTCCAGTACTTC

cdr3_length: 15
v_call: TRBV27
clone_size: NA
j_call: TRBJ1-2
d_call: TRBD1
cdr3_aa: CASSSLRQGGYGYTF
cdr3_nt: TGTGCCAGCAGTTCCCTCAGACAGGGGGGCTATGGCTACACCTTC

cdr3_length: 14
v_call: TRBV25-1
clone_size: NA
j_call: TRBJ1-1
d_call: NA
cdr3_aa: CASSEYSQGSEAFF
cdr3_nt: TGTGCCAGCAGTGAATATTCCCAGGGTTCAGAAGCTTTCTTT

cdr3_length: 12
v_call: TRBV19
clone_size: NA
j_call: TRBJ2-1
d_call: NA
cdr3_aa: CASSAASNEQFF
cdr3_nt: TGTGCCAGTAGTGCCGCGTCCAATGAGCAGTTCTTC

cdr3_length: 18
v_call: TRBV2
clone_size: NA
j_call: TRBJ2-2
d_call: TRBD2
cdr3_aa: CASSEERDQPQYAGELFF
cdr3_nt: TGTGCCAGCAGTGAAGAGCGGGACCAGCCTCAGTACGCCGGGGAGCTGTTTTTT

cdr3_length: 15
v_call: TRBV4-1
clone_size: NA
j_call: TRBJ1-3
d_call: NA
cdr3_aa: CASSLETGTGNTIYF
cdr3_nt: TGCGCCAGCAGCCTAGAGACCGGGACAGGAAACACCATATATTTT

cdr3_length: 16
v_call: TRBV5-1
clone_size: NA
j_call: TRBJ2-5
d_call: NA
cdr3_aa: CASSLFTGSSQETQYF
cdr3_nt: TGCGCCAGCAGCTTGTTCACGGGATCCAGTCAAGAGACCCAGTACTTC

cdr3_length: 15
v_call: TRBV20-1
clone_size: NA
j_call: TRBJ2-1
d_call: NA
cdr3_aa: CSASTTGSSYNEQFF
cdr3_nt: TGCAGTGCTAGTACGACAGGAAGCTCCTACAATGAGCAGTTCTTC

cdr3_length: 16
v_call: TRBV2
clone_size: once
j_call: TRBJ2-2
d_call: TRBD2
cdr3_aa: CASSGGTSGGIGELFF
cdr3_nt: TGTGCCAGCAGTGGAGGGACTAGCGGGGGTATCGGGGAGCTGTTTTTT

cdr3_length: 11
v_call: TRBV3-1/TRBV3-2
clone_size: few
j_call: TRBJ2-7
d_call: NA
cdr3_aa: CASSQDNEQYF
cdr3_nt: TGTGCCAGCAGCCAAGACAACGAGCAGTACTTC

cdr3_length: 15
v_call: TRBV7-3
clone_size: NA
j_call: TRBJ2-5
d_call: TRBD1
cdr3_aa: CASSPGTGGGETQYF
cdr3_nt: TGTGCCAGCAGCCCCGGGACAGGTGGCGGAGAGACCCAGTACTTC

cdr3_length: 15
v_call: TRBV20-1
clone_size: NA
j_call: TRBJ2-2
d_call: TRBD2
cdr3_aa: CSASLAGDALGELFF
cdr3_nt: TGCAGTGCTAGTCTAGCGGGGGACGCCCTCGGGGAGCTGTTTTTT

cdr3_length: 14
v_call: TRBV19
clone_size: NA
j_call: TRBJ2-5
d_call: NA
cdr3_aa: CASRPGGTRPTQYF
cdr3_nt: TGTGCCAGTCGCCCCGGGGGTACCCGGCCGACCCAGTACTTC

cdr3_length: 15
v_call: TRBV19
clone_size: NA
j_call: TRBJ2-5
d_call: TRBD1
cdr3_aa: CASSIAGTGKETQYF
cdr3_nt: TGTGCCAGTAGTATTGCCGGGACAGGCAAAGAGACCCAGTACTTC

cdr3_length: 13
v_call: TRBV11-2
clone_size: few
j_call: TRBJ2-5
d_call: NA
cdr3_aa: CASSFTYGETQYF
cdr3_nt: TGTGCCAGCAGCTTCACCTACGGAGAGACCCAGTACTTC

cdr3_length: 15
v_call: TRBV3-1/TRBV3-2
clone_size: NA
j_call: TRBJ2-7
d_call: TRBD2
cdr3_aa: CASSPLREVAYEQYF
cdr3_nt: TGTGCCAGCAGCCCCCTGCGGGAGGTGGCCTACGAGCAGTACTTC

cdr3_length: 17
v_call: TRBV11-2
clone_size: NA
j_call: TRBJ2-1
d_call: TRBD2
cdr3_aa: CASSSNSGTSGPNEQFF
cdr3_nt: TGTGCCAGCAGCTCCAACTCCGGGACTAGCGGGCCTAATGAGCAGTTCTTC

cdr3_length: 12
v_call: TRBV28
clone_size: NA
j_call: TRBJ1-6
d_call: NA
cdr3_aa: CASTTHSSPLHF
cdr3_nt: TGTGCCAGCACCACACACAGTTCACCCCTCCACTTT

cdr3_length: 15
v_call: TRBV13
clone_size: NA
j_call: TRBJ1-2
d_call: NA
cdr3_aa: CASSPSGGRLYGYTF
cdr3_nt: TGTGCCAGCAGCCCCTCGGGGGGGCGTCTCTATGGCTACACCTTC

cdr3_length: 15
v_call: TRBV3-1/TRBV3-2
clone_size: NA
j_call: TRBJ1-2
d_call: NA
cdr3_aa: CASSQEPTDDYGYTF
cdr3_nt: TGTGCCAGCAGCCAAGAACCGACAGATGACTATGGCTACACCTTC

cdr3_length: 14
v_call: TRBV2
clone_size: NA
j_call: TRBJ1-1
d_call: NA
cdr3_aa: CASSPTQANTEAFF
cdr3_nt: TGTGCCAGCAGTCCAACTCAGGCGAACACTGAAGCTTTCTTT

cdr3_length: 15
v_call: TRBV28
clone_size: NA
j_call: TRBJ2-2
d_call: TRBD1
cdr3_aa: CASSSGTGATGELFF
cdr3_nt: TGTGCCAGCAGTTCCGGGACAGGGGCCACCGGGGAGCTGTTTTTT

cdr3_length: 16
v_call: TRBV7-6
clone_size: NA
j_call: TRBJ2-3
d_call: TRBD2
cdr3_aa: CASSSLAGGPTDTQYF
cdr3_nt: TGTGCCAGCAGCTCCCTAGCGGGGGGGCCGACAGATACGCAGTATTTT

cdr3_length: 17
v_call: TRBV11-2
clone_size: NA
j_call: TRBJ2-7
d_call: NA
cdr3_aa: CASSILPRRGPFYEQYF
cdr3_nt: TGTGCCAGCAGCATACTCCCCCGTAGGGGCCCCTTCTACGAGCAGTACTTC

cdr3_length: 15
v_call: TRBV5-5
clone_size: NA
j_call: TRBJ1-3
d_call: NA
cdr3_aa: CASSLARGTGNTIYF
cdr3_nt: TGTGCCAGCAGCTTGGCCCGGGGGACTGGAAACACCATATATTTT

cdr3_length: 14
v_call: TRBV2
clone_size: NA
j_call: TRBJ2-5
d_call: NA
cdr3_aa: CASSGVQRQETQYF
cdr3_nt: TGTGCCAGCAGTGGAGTACAGAGACAAGAGACCCAGTACTTC

cdr3_length: 16
v_call: TRBV5-6
clone_size: NA
j_call: TRBJ1-5
d_call: NA
cdr3_aa: CASTRRRREGNQPQHF
cdr3_nt: TGTGCCAGCACCCGGAGGAGGAGGGAGGGCAATCAGCCCCAGCATTTT

cdr3_length: 12
v_call: TRBV15
clone_size: NA
j_call: TRBJ2-1
d_call: NA
cdr3_aa: CATGGHLGEQFF
cdr3_nt: TGTGCCACCGGGGGACACCTCGGGGAGCAGTTCTTC